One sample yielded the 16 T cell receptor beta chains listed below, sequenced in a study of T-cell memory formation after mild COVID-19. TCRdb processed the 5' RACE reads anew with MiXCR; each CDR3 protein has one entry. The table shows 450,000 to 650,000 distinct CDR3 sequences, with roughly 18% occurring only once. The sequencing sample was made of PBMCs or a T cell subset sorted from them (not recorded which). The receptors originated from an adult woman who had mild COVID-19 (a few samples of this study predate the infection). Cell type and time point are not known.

The CDR3 spells CASSPSLTGTQETQYF. CDR3 DNA sequence: TGTGCCAGCTCACCTTCTCTGACAGGGACTCAAGAGACCCAGTACTTC. This chain joins TRBV18 and TRBJ2-5; a weak D match, TRBD1 (7 bases). CDR3 length: 16 residues. V was clipped by 3 bases and J by 2 bases, with 16 bases between them. The germline V gene encodes CDR1 KGHSH and CDR2 LQKENI. The full variable domain, completed using reference TRBV18 and TRBJ2-5, is NAGVMQNPRHLVRRRGQEARLRCSPMKGHSHVYWYRQLPEEGLKFMVYLQKENIIDESGMPKERFSAEFPKEGPSILRIQQVVRGDSAAYFCASSPSLTGTQETQYFGPGTRLLVL.

CDR3: CASSPSGRGFGYTF. The CDR3 nucleotides read TGTGCCAGCAGCCCTAGTGGTAGAGGGTTCGGCTACACCTTC. V usage is TRBV7-2 and J usage is TRBJ1-2, with no clear D. Germline CDR1 is SGHTA and CDR2 is FQGNSA. Trimming removed 5 bases at V and 8 bases at J, with 18 bases between. The CDR3 has 14 amino acids.

CDR3 DNA: TGTGCCAGCAGCTGGGCGGCGTTCCTGGCCTACAATGAGCAGTTCTTC. Translating gives CASSWAAFLAYNEQFF. This chain uses TRBV11-2 with TRBJ2-1; no firm D call. CDR1 and CDR2 (germline): SGHAT, FQNNGV. The CDR3 length is 16 residues. Trimming removed 4 bases at V and 2 bases at J, with 15 bases between.

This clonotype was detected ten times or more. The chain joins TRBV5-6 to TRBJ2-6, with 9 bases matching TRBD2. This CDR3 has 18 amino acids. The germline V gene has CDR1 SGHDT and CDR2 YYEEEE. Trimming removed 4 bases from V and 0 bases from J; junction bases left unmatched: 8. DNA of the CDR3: TGTGCCAGCAGCCCGACGGGACTAGCCTACTCTGGGGCCAACGTCCTGACTTTC. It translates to CASSPTGLAYSGANVLTF.

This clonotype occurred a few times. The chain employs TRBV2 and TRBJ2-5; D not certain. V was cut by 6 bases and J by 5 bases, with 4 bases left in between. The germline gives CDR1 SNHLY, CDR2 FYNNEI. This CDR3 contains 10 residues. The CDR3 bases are TGTGCCAGCAGAAGTGAGACCCAGTACTTC. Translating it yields CASRSETQYF. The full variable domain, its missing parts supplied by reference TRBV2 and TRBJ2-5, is EPEVTQTPSHQVTQMGQEVILRCVPISNHLYFYWYRQILGQKVEFLVSFYNNEISEKSEIFDDQFSVERPDGSNFTLKIRSTKLEDSAMYFCASRSETQYFGPGTRLLVL.

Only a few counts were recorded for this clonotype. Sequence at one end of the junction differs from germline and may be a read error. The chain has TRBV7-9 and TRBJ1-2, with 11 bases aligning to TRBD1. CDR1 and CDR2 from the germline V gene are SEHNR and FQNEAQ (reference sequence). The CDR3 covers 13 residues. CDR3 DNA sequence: TGCGCCAGCAGCTCGGGACAGGGGGGTGGCTACACCTTC. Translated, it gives CASSSGQGGGYTF.

The CDR3, as DNA: TGCAGTGCTAGCGGAACTATCTGGAGCGTCGAAGCTTTCTTT. Protein: CSASGTIWSVEAFF. The gene calls are TRBV20-1 and TRBJ1-1, with D unresolved. The CDR3 extends over 14 amino acids. Trimming took off 3 bases at V and 8 bases at J, with 19 bases between the two ends. The V gene's germline CDR1 is DFQATT and CDR2 SNEGSKA (reference sequence).

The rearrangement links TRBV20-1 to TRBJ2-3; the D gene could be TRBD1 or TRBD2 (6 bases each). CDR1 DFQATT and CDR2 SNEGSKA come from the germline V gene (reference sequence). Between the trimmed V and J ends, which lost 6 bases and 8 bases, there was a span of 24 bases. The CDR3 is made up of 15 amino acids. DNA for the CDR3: TGCAGTGCCCCGTGGGGGGCCGAACCAACCTCTACGCAGTATTTT. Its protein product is CSAPWGAEPTSTQYF.

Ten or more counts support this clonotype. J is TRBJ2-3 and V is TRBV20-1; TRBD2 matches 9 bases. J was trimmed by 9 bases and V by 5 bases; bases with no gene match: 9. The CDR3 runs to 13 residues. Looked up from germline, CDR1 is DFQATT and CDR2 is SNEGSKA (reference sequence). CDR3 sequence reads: CSARPGTSLTQYF. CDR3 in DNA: TGCAGTGCTCGTCCCGGGACTAGCCTGACGCAGTATTTT.

In nucleotides, the CDR3 is TGTGCCAGCAGCTTAGTCGGTACATACACCGACGAGCAGTACTTC. It codes for CASSLVGTYTDEQYF. The chain has TRBV7-8 and TRBJ2-7; D gene ambiguous. Trimming left V 1 base short and J 5 bases short, with 15 bases between. This CDR3 comprises 15 residues. Looked up from germline, CDR1 is SGHVS and CDR2 is FQNEAQ.

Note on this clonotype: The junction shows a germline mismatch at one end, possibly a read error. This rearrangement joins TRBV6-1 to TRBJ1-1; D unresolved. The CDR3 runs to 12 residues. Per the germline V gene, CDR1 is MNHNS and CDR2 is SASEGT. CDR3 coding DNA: TGTGCCAGCGCCTCCACCCTACCTTCTGAATCCTTT. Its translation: CASASTLPSESF.

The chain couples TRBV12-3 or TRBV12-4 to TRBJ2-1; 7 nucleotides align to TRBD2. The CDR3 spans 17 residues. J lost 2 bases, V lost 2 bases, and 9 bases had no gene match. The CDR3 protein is CASSLRGSGETYNEQFF. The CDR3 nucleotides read TGTGCCAGCAGTTTAAGGGGAAGCGGGGAAACCTACAATGAGCAGTTCTTC.

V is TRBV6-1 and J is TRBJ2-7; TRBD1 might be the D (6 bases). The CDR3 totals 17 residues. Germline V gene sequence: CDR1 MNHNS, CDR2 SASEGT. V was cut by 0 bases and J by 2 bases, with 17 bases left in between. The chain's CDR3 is CASSEAPHYGGPYEQYF. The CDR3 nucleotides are TGTGCCAGCAGTGAAGCGCCCCACTATGGGGGCCCCTACGAGCAGTACTTC.

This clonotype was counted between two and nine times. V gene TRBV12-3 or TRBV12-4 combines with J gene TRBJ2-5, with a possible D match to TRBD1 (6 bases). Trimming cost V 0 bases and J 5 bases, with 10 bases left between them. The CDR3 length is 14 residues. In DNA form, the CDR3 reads TGTGCCAGCAGTTTAGCGAACAGGGAGGAGACCCAGTACTTC. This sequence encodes CASSLANREETQYF.

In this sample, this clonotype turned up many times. The CDR3 DNA is TGTGCCAGCAGCTTAGGCGTCCTTGAGATAAATGAGCAGTTCTTC. Translation gives CASSLGVLEINEQFF. The J gene is TRBJ2-1, the V gene TRBV7-9; no firm D call. The CDR3 loop spans 15 amino acids. From germline, CDR1 is SEHNR and CDR2 FQNEAQ (reference sequence). Trimming removed 1 base from V and 7 bases from J, with 14 bases in between.

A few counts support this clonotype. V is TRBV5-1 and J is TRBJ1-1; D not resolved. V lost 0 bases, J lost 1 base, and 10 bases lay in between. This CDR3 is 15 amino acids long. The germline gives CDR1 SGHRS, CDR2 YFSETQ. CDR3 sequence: CASSLAHSPNTEAFF. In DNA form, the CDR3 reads TGCGCCAGCAGCTTGGCCCACTCCCCGAACACTGAAGCTTTCTTT.